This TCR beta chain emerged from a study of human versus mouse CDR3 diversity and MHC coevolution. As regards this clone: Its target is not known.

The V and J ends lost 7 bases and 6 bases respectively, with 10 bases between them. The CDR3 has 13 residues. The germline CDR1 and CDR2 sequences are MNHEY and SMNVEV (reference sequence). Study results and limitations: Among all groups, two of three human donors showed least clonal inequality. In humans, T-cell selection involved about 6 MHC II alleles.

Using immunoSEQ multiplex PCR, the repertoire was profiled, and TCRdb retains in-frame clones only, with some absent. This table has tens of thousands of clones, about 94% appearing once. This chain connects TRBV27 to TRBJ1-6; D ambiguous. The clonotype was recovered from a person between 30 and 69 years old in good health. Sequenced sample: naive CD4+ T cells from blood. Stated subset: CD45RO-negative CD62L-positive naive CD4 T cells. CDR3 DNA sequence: TGTGCCAGCAAGGAGGGAGGTAATTCACCCCTCCACTTT. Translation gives CASKEGGNSPLHF.